This T cell receptor beta chain was sequenced during a study of vaccination effects on CD4 cells after COVID-19. Sequenced by immunoSEQ multiplex PCR; TCRdb stores in-frame clones only, minus some. The data show about 15,000 clones, approximately 68% seen once. The V end lost 4 bases, the J end lost 5 bases, and 11 bases lay between the germline ends. The length of the CDR3 is 14 residues. Per germline, CDR1 LNHDA and CDR2 SQIVND (reference sequence). Antigen-specific CD4+ T cells were first expanded with viral peptide pools by the ViraFEST assay and only then sequenced. With 9 to 11 days of culture completed, CD4+ T cells were isolated. Participants were given two doses of BNT162b2 or mRNA-1273 vaccine. This clone was recorded a few times. Its antigen is not identified.

The receptor was isolated from a human donor who received a COVID-19 vaccine. The genes are TRBV19 and TRBJ2-2; D might be TRBD2 (7 bases). Sequencing used CD4+ T cells from PBMCs cultured with HCoV-NL63 spike peptides, obtained after COVID-19 vaccination. Written as DNA, the CDR3 is TGTGCCAGTAGTAGGGGGGGCAGGACCGGGGAGCTGTTTTTT. The encoded protein is CASSRGGRTGELFF.